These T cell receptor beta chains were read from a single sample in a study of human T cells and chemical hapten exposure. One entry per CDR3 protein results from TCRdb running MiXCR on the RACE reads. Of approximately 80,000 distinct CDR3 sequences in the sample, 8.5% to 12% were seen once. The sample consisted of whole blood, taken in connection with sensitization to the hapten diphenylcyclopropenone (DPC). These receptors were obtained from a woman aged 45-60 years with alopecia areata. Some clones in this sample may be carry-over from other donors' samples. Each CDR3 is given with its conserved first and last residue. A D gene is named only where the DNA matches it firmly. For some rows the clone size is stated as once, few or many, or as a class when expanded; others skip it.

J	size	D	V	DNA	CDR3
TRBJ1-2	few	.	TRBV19	TGTGCCAGTAGTATAACGGCAGGAAGAAGTGGCTACACCTTC	CASSITAGRSGYTF
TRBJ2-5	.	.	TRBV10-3	TGTGCCATCCAAAACCGGCTGGCAGGGGCGGAGACCCAGTACTTC	CAIQNRLAGAETQYF
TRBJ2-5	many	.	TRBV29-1	TGCAGCGTTGCCCGGACGGAGAAAGAGACCCAGTACTTC	CSVARTEKETQYF
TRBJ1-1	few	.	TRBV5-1	TGCGCCAGCAGATCGCAGAGCGATCTGAACACTGAAGCTTTCTTT	CASRSQSDLNTEAFF
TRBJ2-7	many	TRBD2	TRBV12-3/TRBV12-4	TGTGCCAGCAGTCCCGGGACTAGCGGGAGATCTTACGAGCAGTACTTC	CASSPGTSGRSYEQYF
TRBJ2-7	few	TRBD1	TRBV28	TGTGCCAGCAGACCACCGGGACAGGGTGGCCCCTACGAGCAGTACTTC	CASRPPGQGGPYEQYF
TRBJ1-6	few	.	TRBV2	TGTGCCAGCATGACGGAAATATCCTATAATTCACCCCTCCACTTT	CASMTEISYNSPLHF
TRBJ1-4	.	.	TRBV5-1	TGCGCCAGCAGCGATGGGACGGTCTCAACTAATGAAAAACTGTTTTTT	CASSDGTVSTNEKLFF
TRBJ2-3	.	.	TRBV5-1	TGCGCCAACCCCTTTTGTGGGGGAACAGATACGCAGTATTTT	CANPFCGGTDTQYF
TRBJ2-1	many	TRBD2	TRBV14	TGTGCCAGCAGCCAAGATAGGGAGGGCTCCTACAATGAGCAGTTCTTC	CASSQDREGSYNEQFF
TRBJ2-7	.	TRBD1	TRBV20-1	TGCAGTGCTAGAGCCCCGACAGGGAGCTCCTACGAGCAGTACTTC	CSARAPTGSSYEQYF
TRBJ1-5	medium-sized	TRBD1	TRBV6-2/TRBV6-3	TGTGCCAGCAGTTCGACAGGGGTCAATCAGCCCCAGCATTTT	CASSSTGVNQPQHF
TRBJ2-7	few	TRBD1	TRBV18	TGTGCCAGCTCTCCAGGGGGCGAGCAGTACTTC	CASSPGGEQYF
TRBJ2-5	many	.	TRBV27	TGTGCCAGCAGCGGGATGCGGCAAGAGACCCAGTACTTC	CASSGMRQETQYF